The rows below give T cell receptor beta chains drawn from one sample of a study of shared clonotypes between healthy human individuals. The data were produced by immunoSEQ multiplex PCR, yet TCRdb's version contains in-frame clones alone and is incomplete. Here the sample spans about 1 million clones, approximately 80% being singletons. Sequences were obtained from memory CD4+ T cells from PBMCs. The source of these receptors is a man between 18 and 29 years old in good health. Some clones in this sample may be carry-over from other donors' samples. The CDR3 runs from the conserved cysteine through the conserved F or W. D genes are given only for firm matches. Size is stated for part of the rows, as once, few or many counts, or as a class when the clone is expanded.

d_call clone_size j_call v_call cdr3_nt cdr3_aa
- once TRBJ2-3 TRBV20-1 TGCAGTGCTCAAAAGAGTGATACGCAGTATTTT CSAQKSDTQYF
- few TRBJ1-1 TRBV7-9 TGTGCCAGCACCTCCTTGGGTGAGAACACTGAAGCTTTCTTT CASTSLGENTEAFF
- once TRBJ2-3 TRBV18 TGTGCCAGCTCACCAAAGGAGGGCACAGATACGCAGTATTTT CASSPKEGTDTQYF
TRBD1 - TRBJ2-5 TRBV28 TGTGCCAGCAGGCCACCTGGGACAGGACAAGAGACCCAGTACTTC CASRPPGTGQETQYF
- few TRBJ2-1 TRBV5-1 TGCGCCAGCAGTCGCGTCCTTAGCGGTGAGCAGTTCTTC CASSRVLSGEQFF
- - TRBJ1-2 TRBV6-1 TGTGCCACCTGGGACACCCTGGCCCTAGGCTACACCTTC CATWDTLALGYTF
- - TRBJ2-3 TRBV11-2 TGTGCCAGCAGCCCGGACAGTTATACGCAGTATTTT CASSPDSYTQYF
- - TRBJ2-5 TRBV5-1 TGCGCCAGCAGCTTGGCCCCACCCCAAGAGACCCAGTACTTC CASSLAPPQETQYF
TRBD1 - TRBJ1-2 TRBV7-9 TGTGCCAGCAGCCAAGGGGGCGTTGGCTACACCTTC CASSQGGVGYTF
- once TRBJ1-3 TRBV7-2 TGTGCCAGCAGCTTATTCGGAAACACCATATATTTT CASSLFGNTIYF
- - TRBJ1-1 TRBV2 TGTGCCAGCAGTGACAGGGTGTGGATGAACACTGAAGCTTTCTTT CASSDRVWMNTEAFF
TRBD2 - TRBJ2-1 TRBV19 TGTGCCAGTAGTATTGGCGGGAGAGTCCACAATGAGCAGTTCTTC CASSIGGRVHNEQFF
TRBD1 - TRBJ2-5 TRBV28 TGTGCCAGCAGCGGACAGGGGGGACAAGAGACCCAGTACTTC CASSGQGGQETQYF
TRBD2 - TRBJ2-1 TRBV28 TGTGCCAGCAGTTTGACTAGCGGGATCCACAATGAGCAGTTCTTC CASSLTSGIHNEQFF
- - TRBJ2-1 TRBV14 TGTGCCAGCAGCCAAGCGGCTGGTCGGGGCTACAATGAGCAGTTCTTC CASSQAAGRGYNEQFF
- - TRBJ1-2 TRBV7-9 TGTGCCAGCAGCAGCGGGGGCAGTCTCTATGGCTACACCTTC CASSSGGSLYGYTF
- - TRBJ1-4 TRBV2 TGTGCCAGCAGCCCTACGGGGGTTGGGGAAAATGAAAAACTGTTTTTT CASSPTGVGENEKLFF
- few TRBJ2-3 TRBV5-1 TGCGCCAGCAGCTTGGTTGGGGGAATGAATTTGGATACGCAGTATTTT CASSLVGGMNLDTQYF
- many TRBJ1-4 TRBV28 TGTGCCAGCAGTTTATTGGGGGCGACTAATGAAAAACTGTTTTTT CASSLLGATNEKLFF
TRBD1 - TRBJ1-3 TRBV28 TGTGCCAGCAGTAACGACAGGGCTGGAAACACCATATATTTT CASSNDRAGNTIYF